Listed below are T cell receptor beta chains from one sample, sequenced in a study of T cells expressing NK-cell markers. For each CDR3 protein, TCRdb gives one entry from its re-call of the 5' RACE reads, without DNA. Recorded for this sample: 200,000 to 300,000 distinct CDR3 sequences. Sequencing was carried out using blood T cells: a sorted CD56 or NKG2C T cell subset, CD4+ or CD8+ T cells, or bulk PBMC T cells (not recorded which). These receptors all come from a woman aged 18 to 75 in good health. CDR3s include the opening cysteine and the closing phenylalanine or tryptophan. Each record gives: V gene, J gene, CDR3 protein.

TRBV24-1	TRBJ2-1	CATSGPGQGYNEQFF
TRBV23-1	TRBJ1-5	CASSQSGTAPHQPQHF
TRBV4-1	TRBJ1-4	CASSRTGGIEKLFF
TRBV27	TRBJ2-5	CASSTGQGEETQYF
TRBV3-1	TRBJ2-7	CASSQGGQGVTYEQYF
TRBV5-1	TRBJ2-5	CASSLGQDQETQYF
TRBV20-1	TRBJ2-1	CSAAAVSSYNEQFF
TRBV20-1	TRBJ2-1	CSAPRVGSYNEQFF
TRBV12-3/TRBV12-4	TRBJ2-5	CASSFGRGVRGETQYF
TRBV30	TRBJ1-5	CAWSAQTNQPQHF
TRBV15	TRBJ1-4	CEIDEAEMTNEKLFF
TRBV12-3/TRBV12-4	TRBJ1-1	CASSLGRVGTEAFF
TRBV5-4	TRBJ1-1	CASSRAGGKTEAFF
TRBV7-2	TRBJ2-1	CASRWGVRDYNEQFF
TRBV7-2	TRBJ2-2	CASGQVTGELFF
TRBV7-9	TRBJ1-1	CASSLAGKTEAFF
TRBV5-1	TRBJ2-1	CASSGREGLRNEQFF
TRBV14	TRBJ2-3	CASSHKGPGTDTQYF
TRBV20-1	TRBJ1-2	CSATRPGEYGYTF
TRBV28	TRBJ2-7	CASSGGTSSYEQYF
TRBV29-1	TRBJ1-1	CSVAFHWTGSNTEAFF
TRBV25-1	TRBJ1-6	CASSFQGGNSPLHF
TRBV20-1	TRBJ1-3	CSASRRSSGNTIYF
TRBV19	TRBJ2-4	CASKWDRGPEGSQNIQYF
TRBV7-2	TRBJ1-5	CASSLEAGYSNQPQHF
TRBV12-3/TRBV12-4	TRBJ1-2	CASSLDQVGYTF
TRBV5-1	TRBJ2-1	CATSRQRGDYNEQFF
TRBV24-1	TRBJ2-1	CATSDPQTGGNEQFF
TRBV11-2	TRBJ2-3	CASSLAASYRDTQYF